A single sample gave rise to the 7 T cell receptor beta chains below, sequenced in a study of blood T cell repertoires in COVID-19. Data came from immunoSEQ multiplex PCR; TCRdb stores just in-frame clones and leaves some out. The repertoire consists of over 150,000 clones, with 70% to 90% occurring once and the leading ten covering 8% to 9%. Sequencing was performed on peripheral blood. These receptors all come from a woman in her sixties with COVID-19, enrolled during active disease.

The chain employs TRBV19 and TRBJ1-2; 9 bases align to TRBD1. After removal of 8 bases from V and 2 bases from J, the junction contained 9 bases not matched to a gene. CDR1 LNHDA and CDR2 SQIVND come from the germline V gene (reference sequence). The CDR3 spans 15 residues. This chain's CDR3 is CASGTGGGRNYGYTF. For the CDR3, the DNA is TGTGCCAGTGGAACAGGGGGCGGCAGAAACTATGGCTACACCTTC.

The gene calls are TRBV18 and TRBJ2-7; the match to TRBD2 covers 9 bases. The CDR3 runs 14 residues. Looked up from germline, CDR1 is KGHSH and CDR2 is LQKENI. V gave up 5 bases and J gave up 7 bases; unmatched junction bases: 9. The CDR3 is CASSTGLATGEQYF. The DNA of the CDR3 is TGTGCCAGCTCAACGGGACTAGCAACGGGGGAGCAGTACTTC. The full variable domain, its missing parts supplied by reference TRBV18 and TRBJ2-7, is NAGVMQNPRHLVRRRGQEARLRCSPMKGHSHVYWYRQLPEEGLKFMVYLQKENIIDESGMPKERFSAEFPKEGPSILRIQQVVRGDSAAYFCASSTGLATGEQYFGPGTRLTVT.

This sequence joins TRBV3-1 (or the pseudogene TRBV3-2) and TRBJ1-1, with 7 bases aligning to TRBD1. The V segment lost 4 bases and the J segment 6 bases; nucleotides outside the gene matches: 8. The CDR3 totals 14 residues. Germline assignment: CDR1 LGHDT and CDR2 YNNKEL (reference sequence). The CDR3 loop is CASSPDRLRAEAFF. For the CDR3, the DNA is TGTGCCAGCAGCCCGGACAGGTTGAGGGCTGAAGCTTTCTTT.

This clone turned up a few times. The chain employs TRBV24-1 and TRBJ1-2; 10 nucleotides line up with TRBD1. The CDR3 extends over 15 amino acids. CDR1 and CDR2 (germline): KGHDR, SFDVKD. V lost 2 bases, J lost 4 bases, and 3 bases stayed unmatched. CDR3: CATSDSGQGIYGYTF. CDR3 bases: TGTGCCACCAGTGATTCGGGACAGGGGATCTATGGCTACACCTTC.

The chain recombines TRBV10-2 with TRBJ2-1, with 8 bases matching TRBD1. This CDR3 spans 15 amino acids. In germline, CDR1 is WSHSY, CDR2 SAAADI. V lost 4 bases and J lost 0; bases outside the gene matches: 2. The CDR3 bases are TGCGCCAGCAGTGCAGGGGGCAGCTCCTACAATGAGCAGTTCTTC. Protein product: CASSAGGSSYNEQFF.

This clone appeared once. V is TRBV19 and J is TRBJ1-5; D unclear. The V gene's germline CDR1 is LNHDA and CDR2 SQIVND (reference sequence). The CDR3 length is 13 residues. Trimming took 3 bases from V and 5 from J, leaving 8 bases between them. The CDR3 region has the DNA TGTGCCAGTAGTATTCAGGATTATCAGCCCCAGCATTTT. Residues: CASSIQDYQPQHF.

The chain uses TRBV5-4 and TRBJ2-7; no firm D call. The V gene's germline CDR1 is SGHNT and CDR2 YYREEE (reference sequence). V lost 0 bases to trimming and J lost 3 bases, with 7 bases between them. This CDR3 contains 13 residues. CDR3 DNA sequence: TGTGCCAGCAGCTTGGATCTACGCTACGAGCAGTACGTC. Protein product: CASSLDLRYEQYV.